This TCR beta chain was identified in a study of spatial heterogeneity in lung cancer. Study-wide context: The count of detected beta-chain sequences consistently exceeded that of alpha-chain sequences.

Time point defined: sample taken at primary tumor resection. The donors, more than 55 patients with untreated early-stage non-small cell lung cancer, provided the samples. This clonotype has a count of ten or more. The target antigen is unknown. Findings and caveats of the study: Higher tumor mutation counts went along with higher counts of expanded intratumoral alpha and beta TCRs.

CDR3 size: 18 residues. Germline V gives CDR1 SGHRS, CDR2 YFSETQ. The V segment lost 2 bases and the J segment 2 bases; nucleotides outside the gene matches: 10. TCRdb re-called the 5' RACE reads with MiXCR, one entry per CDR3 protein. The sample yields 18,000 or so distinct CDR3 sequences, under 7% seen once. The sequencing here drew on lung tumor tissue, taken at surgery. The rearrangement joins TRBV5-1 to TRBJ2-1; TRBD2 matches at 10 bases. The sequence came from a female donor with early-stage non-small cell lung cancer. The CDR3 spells CASSLRTSGRRAYNEQFF. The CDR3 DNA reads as TGCGCCAGCAGCTTAAGGACTAGCGGCCGGAGAGCCTACAATGAGCAGTTCTTC.